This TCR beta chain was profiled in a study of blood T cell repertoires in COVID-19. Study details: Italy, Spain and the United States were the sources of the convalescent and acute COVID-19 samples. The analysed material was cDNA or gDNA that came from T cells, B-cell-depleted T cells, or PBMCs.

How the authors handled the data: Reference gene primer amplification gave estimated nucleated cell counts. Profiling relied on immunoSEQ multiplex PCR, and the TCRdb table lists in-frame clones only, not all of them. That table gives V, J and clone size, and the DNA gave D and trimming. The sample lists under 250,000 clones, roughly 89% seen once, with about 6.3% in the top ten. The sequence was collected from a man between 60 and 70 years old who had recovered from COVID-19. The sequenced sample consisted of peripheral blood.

The CDR3 nucleotides read TGTGCCAGCAGCGAGGGGACTAGCGGGGCTAACACCGGGGAGCTGTTTTTT. Its translation: CASSEGTSGANTGELFF. The chain is built from TRBV5-4 and TRBJ2-2; 13 bases fit TRBD2. This CDR3 has 17 residues. CDR1 and CDR2 (germline): SGHNT, YYREEE (reference sequence). V was clipped by 4 bases and J by 2 bases; unmatched bases: 5. The complete variable domain, with remaining parts taken from reference TRBV5-4 and TRBJ2-2, reads ETGVTQSPTHLIKTRGQQVTLRCSSQSGHNTVSWYQQALGQGPQFIFQYYREEENGRGNFPPRFSGLQFPNYSSELNVNALELDDSALYLCASSEGTSGANTGELFFGEGSRLTVL.